The 29 T cell receptor beta chains in this list originate from one sample, sequenced in a study of metastatic and nonmetastatic thyroid tumors (TCRdb year 2020). Before undergoing thyroid surgery, none of the patients had been given any kind of treatment. The method behind the library was PCR. Instrument on record: Illumina HiSeq 4000. TCRdb trimmed public reads at Q25 via fastp, called clones via MiXCR and kept in-frame beta chains. Here the sample has 15,000 to 20,000 clones; 32% occur a single time. The ten largest clones represent 20% to 25% of the sample. Sequencing was carried out using adjacent normal tissue. The receptor set was obtained from a female donor with papillary thyroid cancer or a benign thyroid nodule (not recorded which). Some clones in this sample may be carry-over from other donors' samples.

This clone appeared a few times. The chain links TRBV6-2 or TRBV6-3 to TRBJ2-7; weak D call: TRBD2 (5 bases). Germline V gene lookup returns CDR1 MNHEY and CDR2 SVGEGT. CDR3 length: 13 amino acids. The V end was cut by 5 bases, the J end by 7 bases, with 15 bases between. CDR3 in amino acids: CASSTRPGDEQYF. CDR3 sequence (DNA): TGTGCCAGCAGTACCAGACCCGGGGATGAGCAGTACTTC.

V is TRBV9 and J is TRBJ2-6; D remains ambiguous. V lost 3 bases, J lost 0 bases, and 13 bases lay in between. Looked up from germline, CDR1 is SGDLS and CDR2 is YYNGEE. The CDR3 consists of 17 residues. CDR3 sequence (DNA): TGTGCCAGCAGCGCAAGCGTCAGAGTCTCTGGGGCCAACGTCCTGACTTTC. Residues: CASSASVRVSGANVLTF.

The chain employs TRBV6-1 and TRBJ1-2; 8 bases match TRBD1. Germline CDR1 is MNHNS and CDR2 is SASEGT. There are 14 residues in the CDR3. V was pared by 9 bases and J by 6 bases, with 12 bases of the junction left unmatched. CDR3 protein: CARYPGQVRNGYTF. Here the CDR3 DNA reads TGTGCCAGGTACCCGGGACAGGTTAGGAATGGCTACACCTTC.

This clone was detected only once. Without the conserved terminal phenylalanine or tryptophan, this CDR3 likely stems from a read error. No DNA is shown, since the ends of the CDR3 on it are uncertain; the CDR3 is the one TCRdb lists. V gene TRBV29-1 combines with J gene TRBJ2-2; TRBD1 is taken as the D call from the table, unchecked against the DNA. The CDR3 length equals 14 residues, ends included. The germline CDR1 and CDR2 sequences are SQVTM and ANQGSEA. This chain's CDR3 is CSANRGQNTGELII.

The table lists this clone with a few counts. The CDR3 here is CASRGDRYSGYTF. For the CDR3, the DNA is TGTGCCAGCCGAGGGGACAGGTATTCCGGCTACACCTTC. The V gene is TRBV6-1, the J gene TRBJ1-2; the match to TRBD1 covers 8 bases. This CDR3 contains 13 residues. V lost 8 bases and J lost 8; bases outside the gene matches: 10. Germline V gene lookup returns CDR1 MNHNS and CDR2 SASEGT.

The rearrangement links TRBV2 to TRBJ2-7, with TRBD1 matching over 7 bases. The J segment lost 3 bases and the V segment lost 6 bases, leaving 2 bases of the junction unmatched. CDR1 and CDR2 from the germline V gene are SNHLY and FYNNEI. The CDR3 consists of 12 residues. The CDR3 here is CASRGDSYEQYF. The CDR3 nucleotides read TGTGCCAGCAGAGGGGACAGCTACGAGCAGTACTTC.

The CDR3 nucleotides read TGCAGTGCTCCCCGGACTGGGGGTTACGAGCAGTTCTTC. Protein: CSAPRTGGYEQFF. The chain combines TRBV20-1 with TRBJ2-1; the D call may be TRBD1 or TRBD2 (5 bases each). Trimming took off 5 bases at V and 10 bases at J, with 18 bases between the two ends. The germline gives CDR1 DFQATT, CDR2 SNEGSKA (reference sequence). The CDR3 is 13 amino acids.

Notes on this clone: At one of its ends the junction is not consistent with the germline gene, which may arise from a read error. This chain connects TRBV20-1 to TRBJ2-3; no firm D call. Germline lookup yields CDR1 DFQATT and CDR2 SNEGSKA (reference sequence). This CDR3 comprises 13 residues. DNA of the CDR3: TGCAGTGCTAGAGATGCTAAGGCAGATACGCAGTACTTT. Translation gives CSARDAKADTQYF.

This clone was detected only a few times. The rearrangement links TRBV6-1 to TRBJ1-2, with 9 bases aligning to TRBD1. Germline loops: CDR1 MNHNS, CDR2 SASEGT. With 5 bases clipped from V and 2 bases from J, the junction kept 9 bases outside the gene matches. This CDR3 is built from 16 residues. The CDR3 region is CASSRGRDRVNYGYTF. Written as DNA, the CDR3 is TGTGCCAGCAGTAGGGGCCGGGACAGGGTAAACTATGGCTACACCTTC.

This chain uses TRBV28 with TRBJ2-2; 8 nucleotides align to TRBD2. This CDR3 has 15 amino acids. V trimming: 5 bases; J trimming: 1 base; junction bases outside the gene matches: 3. CDR1 MDHEN and CDR2 SYDVKM come from the germline V gene. CDR3 amino acids: CASSVAGLNTGELFF. The CDR3 DNA reads TGTGCCAGCAGTGTAGCGGGACTGAACACCGGGGAGCTGTTTTTT.

This clone showed up just once. At one end the junction does not follow the germline gene, possibly because of a read error. The chain is built from TRBV4-1 and TRBJ1-5, with 7 nucleotides matching TRBD1. This CDR3 spans 15 amino acids. The germline V gene has CDR1 MGHRA and CDR2 YSYEKL. The CDR3 spells CASSQTGRPRETQDF. CDR3 bases: TGCGCCAGCAGCCAGACAGGGAGACCCCGGGAGACCCAGGATTTT.

This chain uses TRBV10-3 with TRBJ1-2; 8 positions agree with TRBD1. The CDR3 sequence is 16 residues long. Unmatched junction bases numbered 9, after V lost 2 bases and J lost 4 bases. CDR1 is ENHRY, CDR2 SYGVKD, per germline. In DNA, the CDR3 is TGTGCCATCAGTGAGAAAGGACAGGGATTCGTCTATGGCTACACCTTC. This encodes CAISEKGQGFVYGYTF.

This clone was picked up a small number of times. The chain links TRBV6-4 to TRBJ2-2; 11 positions match TRBD2. Germline loops: CDR1 MRHNA, CDR2 SNTAGT. The CDR3 loop spans 16 amino acids. V lost 10 bases, J lost 0 bases, and 7 bases stayed unmatched. The CDR3 coding sequence is TGTGCCACTTCCGGGACTAGCGGAGCGAACACCGGGGAGCTGTTTTTT. Its protein product is CATSGTSGANTGELFF.

As for this clone: At one end, the junction sequence differs from germline, possibly due to a read error. The chain carries TRBV2 and TRBJ1-5; weak D call: TRBD1 (5 bases). Germline-derived CDR1 and CDR2 are SNHLY and FYNNEI. The CDR3 is made up of 14 amino acids. The CDR3 sequence: CASRTDGGGQPQHF. The CDR3 region has the DNA TGTGCCAGCAGGACCGACGGGGGAGGCCAGCCACAGCATTTT.

The genes are TRBV6-4 and TRBJ1-6, with unresolved D. CDR3 length: 14 residues. The germline V and J ends were trimmed by 0 bases and 10 bases, with 10 bases remaining between them. Germline CDR1 and CDR2: MRHNA and SNTAGT. The CDR3 DNA reads as TGTGCCAGCAGTGACTCCGGGGAAAGGTCACCCCTCCACTTT. It encodes CASSDSGERSPLHF.

This clone showed up many times. The genes are TRBV13 and TRBJ1-1, with D possibly matching TRBD1 (6 bases). There are 14 residues in the CDR3. V was trimmed by 0 bases and J by 1 base, leaving 6 bases between them. CDR1 and CDR2 (germline): PRHDT, FYEKMQ (reference sequence). CDR3 DNA: TGTGCCAGCAGCTTAGGCAGGGGGAACACTGAAGCTTTCTTT. Translation: CASSLGRGNTEAFF.

The chain recombines TRBV10-1 with TRBJ2-1; possible D gene TRBD2, 6 bases. The CDR3 is made up of 14 amino acids. The V end was cut by 4 bases, the J end by 9 bases, with 16 bases between. The germline V gene encodes CDR1 WNHNN and CDR2 SYGVQD (reference sequence). In DNA, the CDR3 is TGCGCCAGCAGTGGGCGACTAGGGTGGGCTGAGCAGTTCTTC. Residues: CASSGRLGWAEQFF.

This chain links TRBV30 with TRBJ2-7, with 9 bases lining up with TRBD2. Germline CDR1 GTSNPN, CDR2 SVGIG (reference sequence). The CDR3 spans 12 residues. Germline trimming cut 2 bases from V and 13 bases from J; bases unmatched to any gene: 9. The CDR3 reads CAWSPLSGSVYF. For the CDR3, the DNA is TGTGCCTGGAGTCCTCTTAGCGGGAGTGTTTACTTC.

This clone was observed a few times. This sequence joins TRBV6-1 and TRBJ2-6; 11 bases agree with TRBD1. The J segment lost 0 bases and the V segment lost 6 bases, leaving 7 bases of the junction unmatched. The germline V gene encodes CDR1 MNHNS and CDR2 SASEGT. This CDR3 has 18 residues. The CDR3 coding sequence is TGTGCCAGCAGGGACAGGGGGCGGCCTTCCTCTGGGGCCAACGTCCTGACTTTC. Translated: CASRDRGRPSSGANVLTF.

This clone appeared a few times. The rearrangement links TRBV28 to TRBJ1-2; D gene uncertain. Germline-derived CDR1 and CDR2 are MDHEN and SYDVKM. CDR3 length: 9 amino acids. V lost 7 bases and J 8 bases, leaving 5 bases between the germline ends. DNA for the CDR3: TGTGCCAGCACCCCCGGCTACACCTTC. Protein sequence: CASTPGYTF.

This clone was seen a single time. V is TRBV20-1 and J is TRBJ2-3, with D perhaps TRBD1 (6 bases). This CDR3 spans 14 amino acids. V lost 4 bases and J 1 base, leaving 12 bases between the germline ends. From germline, CDR1 is DFQATT and CDR2 SNEGSKA (reference sequence). CDR3 bases: TGCAGTGCTATTAAGGACAGCCGCACAGATACGCAGTATTTT. Its protein product is CSAIKDSRTDTQYF.

The chain couples TRBV6-5 to TRBJ2-7; 11 bases are shared with TRBD2. V lost 7 bases and J lost 1; bases outside the gene matches: 3. There are 14 residues in the CDR3. Germline-derived CDR1 and CDR2 are MNHEY and SVGAGI. CDR3 loop: CASTWTSGSYEQYF. CDR3 nucleotide sequence: TGTGCCAGCACTTGGACTAGCGGGTCCTACGAGCAGTACTTC.

V usage is TRBV12-3 or TRBV12-4 and J usage is TRBJ2-3; 9 bases match TRBD2. This CDR3 is 16 amino acids long. Germline trimming cut 7 bases from V and 1 base from J; bases unmatched to any gene: 9. CDR3 sequence reads: CASTPWAGGGTDTQYF. Written as DNA, the CDR3 is TGTGCCAGCACCCCGTGGGCGGGAGGGGGCACAGATACGCAGTATTTT.

Sample share makes this clone medium-sized (0.01 to 0.1%). The chain links TRBV19 to TRBJ1-4; D is perhaps TRBD1 (5 bases). V was shortened by 7 bases and J by 10 bases, with 19 bases between the two germline ends. The germline V gene has CDR1 LNHDA and CDR2 SQIVND (reference sequence). CDR3 size: 14 residues. The CDR3 DNA reads TGTGCCAGTACGGAACGGGGCCAGGGAGGAAAACTGTTTTTT. This sequence encodes CASTERGQGGKLFF.

The chain joins TRBV19 to TRBJ2-7; D not resolved. The V end was cut by 3 bases, the J end by 3 bases, with 15 bases between. Germline loops: CDR1 LNHDA, CDR2 SQIVND (reference sequence). The CDR3 extends over 15 amino acids. The CDR3: CASSMSHLDVYEQYF. In DNA form, the CDR3 reads TGTGCCAGTAGTATGTCCCACTTAGACGTCTACGAGCAGTACTTC. Using reference TRBV19 and TRBJ2-7 for the parts outside the CDR3, the full variable domain is DGGITQSPKYLFRKEGQNVTLSCEQNLNHDAMYWYRQDPGQGLRLIYYSQIVNDFQKGDIAEGYSVSREKKESFPLTVTSAQKNPTAFYLCASSMSHLDVYEQYFGPGTRLTVT.

This clone was seen a single time. The chain carries TRBV7-2 and TRBJ2-3, with D maybe TRBD2 (7 bases). Trimming removed 5 bases from V and 4 bases from J, with 13 bases in between. Germline V lookup: CDR1 SGHTA, CDR2 FQGNSA. The CDR3 covers 14 residues. The CDR3 loop reads CASSPTGGPDTQYF. The CDR3 DNA reads TGTGCCAGCAGCCCAACCGGGGGGCCAGATACGCAGTATTTT.

As concerns this clone: Without the conserved terminal phenylalanine or tryptophan, this CDR3 likely stems from a read error. The chain joins TRBV20-1 to TRBJ2-3, with D tentatively TRBD1 (5 bases). The CDR3 consists of 16 residues. Germline CDR1 and CDR2: DFQATT and SNEGSKA (reference sequence). V lost 4 bases to trimming and J lost 2 bases, with 19 bases between them. This CDR3 reads CSATELDTRNTDTQYV. The CDR3 coding sequence is TGCAGTGCTACCGAATTGGACACTCGTAACACAGATACGCAGTATGTT.

This clone was recorded at least ten times. A much bigger clone sits one base away, suggesting this may be a read error. Other nucleotide sequences in the sample specify the same CDR3. The CDR3 here is CASGRALQGAGIGAEAFF. DNA of the CDR3: TGTGCCAGCGGACGAGCCCTACAGGGAGCCGGGATAGGCGCTGAAGCTTTCTTT. This chain links TRBV9 with TRBJ1-1; tentative D call: TRBD1 (6 bases). The CDR3 loop spans 18 amino acids. Trimming pared 7 bases from V and 6 bases from J, leaving 31 bases between. Germline assignment: CDR1 SGDLS and CDR2 YYNGEE.

This clone was counted only a few times. V usage is TRBV12-3 or TRBV12-4 and J usage is TRBJ1-4; D is unclear. The ends were cut back, 6 bases at V and 2 bases at J, with 7 bases in the middle. The CDR3 totals 13 residues. The DNA for the CDR3 is TGTGCCAGCAGAGGTGCGACTAATGAAAAACTGTTTTTT. Translation: CASRGATNEKLFF.